This TCR beta chain was sequenced during a study of shared clonotypes between healthy human individuals. CDR3 length equals 17 residues. With 5 bases clipped from V and 4 bases from J, the junction kept 13 bases outside the gene matches. Germline CDR1 SGHTA, CDR2 FQGNSA. Measured with immunoSEQ multiplex PCR; TCRdb has only the in-frame clones, and not every one. The table has approximately 1.5 million clones, under 99% seen once. The sample consisted of naive CD4+ T cells sorted from blood. Subset indicated: CD45RA+ positively selected. This clonotype was obtained from a man aged 25-45 years in good health. This sequence joins TRBV7-2 and TRBJ2-1; 8 nucleotides align to TRBD2. The CDR3 sequence is CASSPTGVAGRYNEQFF. Written as DNA, the CDR3 is TGTGCCAGCAGCCCCACGGGGGTAGCGGGAAGGTACAATGAGCAGTTCTTC.